The rows below give T cell receptor beta chains drawn from one sample of a study of cytomegalovirus exposure and HLA in healthy donors. Some clones are missing from TCRdb's copy, which holds only in-frame ones; the method was immunoSEQ multiplex PCR. The sample consists of over 150,000 clones, around 84% of them appearing once. Material for sequencing was PBMCs. The receptors originated from a human donor in good health. Both conserved end residues are part of each CDR3. Each record gives: V gene, J gene, clone size, D gene, CDR3 DNA, CDR3 protein. D genes are given only for firm matches. Clone size, where shown, is once, few, many, or a class for clones that have expanded.

>TRBV19|TRBJ2-7|few|TRBD2
TGTGCCAGTAGTTCAGGACTTATGAGCGGGAGGGCCATCGGGTACGAGCAGTACTTC
CASSSGLMSGRAIGYEQYF
>TRBV27|TRBJ2-2|NA|TRBD1
TGTGCCAGCAGTAAACGGGACAGATCAACCGGGGAGCTGTTTTTT
CASSKRDRSTGELFF
>TRBV9|TRBJ2-1|NA|TRBD2
TGTGCCAGCAGCTCCAGCGGGAGCGTCAATGAGCAGTTCTTC
CASSSSGSVNEQFF
>TRBV5-4|TRBJ1-2|NA|NA
TGTGCCAGCCTCTTAGCGGGGAACCAAAGAGGCTACACCTTC
CASLLAGNQRGYTF
>TRBV29-1|TRBJ2-1|NA|NA
TGCAGCGTTGAACCCCCTAGCAGAGTTTCCTACAATGAGCAGTTCTTC
CSVEPPSRVSYNEQFF
>TRBV27|TRBJ2-3|NA|TRBD2
TGTGCCAGCAGTCCGATTCTAGCGGGTGGAAGCACAGATACGCAGTATTTT
CASSPILAGGSTDTQYF
>TRBV29-1|TRBJ2-5|NA|NA
TGCAGCCATATAGGGGGTCCGGGGCTAGAGACCCAGTACTTC
CSHIGGPGLETQYF
>TRBV19|TRBJ2-5|NA|TRBD1
TGTGCCACCCGGGGACAGGGGGCCCAAGAGACCCAGTACTTC
CATRGQGAQETQYF
>TRBV7-6|TRBJ2-7|few|NA
TGTGCCAGCAGCTCGAACTACGTAGGGAGCGACGAGCAGTACTTC
CASSSNYVGSDEQYF
>TRBV7-9|TRBJ1-5|NA|TRBD1
TGTGCCAGCAGCTACGGGACAGGAAATCAGCCCCAGCATTTT
CASSYGTGNQPQHF
>TRBV29-1|TRBJ1-2|NA|TRBD1
TGCAGCGTGGGGACAGGGGGCTATGGCTACACCTTC
CSVGTGGYGYTF
>TRBV6-1|TRBJ2-5|NA|TRBD2
TGTGCCAGCAGTGCCGGGGGGGCAGAGACCCAGTACTTC
CASSAGGAETQYF
>TRBV28|TRBJ2-5|NA|NA
TGTGCCAGCAGTCCCTACGGACAGTTTGGGTTTCAAGAGACCCAGTACTTC
CASSPYGQFGFQETQYF
>TRBV5-1|TRBJ1-2|NA|NA
TGCGCCAGCAGAGCGGATTGGGGGGGTGGCTATGGCTACACCTTC
CASRADWGGGYGYTF
>TRBV18|TRBJ1-1|NA|TRBD1
TGTGCCAGCTCACGGGACAGGATGAACACTGAAGCTTTCTTT
CASSRDRMNTEAFF
>TRBV15|TRBJ2-2|NA|NA
TGTGCCACCAGCAGAGTGTATGGGCAGGAAAACACCGGGGAGCTGTTTTTT
CATSRVYGQENTGELFF
>TRBV7-9|TRBJ2-1|NA|TRBD2
TGTGCCAGCAGCAGCCCCAAGAGACTAGCGACGGGTGAGCAGTTCTTC
CASSSPKRLATGEQFF
>TRBV7-2|TRBJ2-7|NA|NA
TGTGCCAGCAGCCCCAGTGGGCTCCAAAATTACGAGCAGTACTTC
CASSPSGLQNYEQYF
>TRBV9|TRBJ1-1|NA|NA
TGTGCCAGCAGCCCCCGGAGGCTGAACACTGAAGCTTTCTTT
CASSPRRLNTEAFF
>TRBV6-5|TRBJ2-2|NA|TRBD1
TGTGCCAGCAGATCCAACAGGGGTAACACCGGGGAGCTGTTTTTT
CASRSNRGNTGELFF